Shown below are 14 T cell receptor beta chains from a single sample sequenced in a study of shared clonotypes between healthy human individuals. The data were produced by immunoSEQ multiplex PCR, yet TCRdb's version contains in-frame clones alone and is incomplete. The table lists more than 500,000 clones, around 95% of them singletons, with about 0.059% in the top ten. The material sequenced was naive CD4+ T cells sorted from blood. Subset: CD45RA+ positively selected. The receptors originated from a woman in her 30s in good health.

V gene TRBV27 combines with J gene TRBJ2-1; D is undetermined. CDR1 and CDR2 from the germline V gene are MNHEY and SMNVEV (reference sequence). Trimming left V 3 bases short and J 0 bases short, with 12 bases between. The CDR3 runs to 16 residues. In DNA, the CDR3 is TGTGCCAGCAGTTTTCTGACTGATCACTCCTACAATGAGCAGTTCTTC. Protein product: CASSFLTDHSYNEQFF.

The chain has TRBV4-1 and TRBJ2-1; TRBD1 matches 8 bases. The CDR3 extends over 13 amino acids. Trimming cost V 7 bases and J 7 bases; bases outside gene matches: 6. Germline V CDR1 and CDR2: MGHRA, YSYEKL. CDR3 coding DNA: TGCGCCAGCAAGACGCAGGGGGCGAATGAGCAGTTCTTC. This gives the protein CASKTQGANEQFF.

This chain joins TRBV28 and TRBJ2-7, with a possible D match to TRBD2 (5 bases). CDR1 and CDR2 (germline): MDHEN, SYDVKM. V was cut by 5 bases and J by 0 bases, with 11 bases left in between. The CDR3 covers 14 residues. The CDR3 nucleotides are TGTGCCAGCAGTCAACATGGGAGCTCCTACGAGCAGTACTTC. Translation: CASSQHGSSYEQYF.

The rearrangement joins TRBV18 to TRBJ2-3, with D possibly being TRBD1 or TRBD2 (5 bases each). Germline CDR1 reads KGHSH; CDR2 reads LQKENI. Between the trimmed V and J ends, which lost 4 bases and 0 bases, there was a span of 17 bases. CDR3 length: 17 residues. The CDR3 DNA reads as TGTGCCAGCTCACAAACTCCCCGGGACCTCAGCACAGATACGCAGTATTTT. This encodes CASSQTPRDLSTDTQYF.

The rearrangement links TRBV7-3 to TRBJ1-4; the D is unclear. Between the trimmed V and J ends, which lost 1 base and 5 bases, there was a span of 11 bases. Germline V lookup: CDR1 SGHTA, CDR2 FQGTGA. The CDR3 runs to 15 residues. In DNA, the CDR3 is TGTGCCAGCAGCTTAATGTGGGTACCCAATGAAAAACTGTTTTTT. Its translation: CASSLMWVPNEKLFF.

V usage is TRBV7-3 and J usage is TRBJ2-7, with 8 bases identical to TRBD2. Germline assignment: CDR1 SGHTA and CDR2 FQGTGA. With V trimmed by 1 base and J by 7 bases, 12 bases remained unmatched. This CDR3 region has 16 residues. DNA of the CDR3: TGTGCCAGCAGCTTAAATGCTACGGGAGGGCCTAAGGAGCAGTACTTC. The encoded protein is CASSLNATGGPKEQYF.

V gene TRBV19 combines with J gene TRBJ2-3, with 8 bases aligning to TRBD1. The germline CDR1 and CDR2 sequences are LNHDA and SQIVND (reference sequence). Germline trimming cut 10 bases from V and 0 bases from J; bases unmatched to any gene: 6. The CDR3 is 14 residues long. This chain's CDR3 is CATDRGRSTDTQYF. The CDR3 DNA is TGTGCCACCGACAGGGGCCGCAGCACAGATACGCAGTATTTT.

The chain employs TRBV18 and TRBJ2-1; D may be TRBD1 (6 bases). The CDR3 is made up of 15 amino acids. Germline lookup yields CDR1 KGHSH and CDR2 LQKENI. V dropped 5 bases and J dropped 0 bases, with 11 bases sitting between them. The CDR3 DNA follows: TGTGCCAGCTCATTGGGGGCCATCTCCTACAATGAGCAGTTCTTC. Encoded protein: CASSLGAISYNEQFF.

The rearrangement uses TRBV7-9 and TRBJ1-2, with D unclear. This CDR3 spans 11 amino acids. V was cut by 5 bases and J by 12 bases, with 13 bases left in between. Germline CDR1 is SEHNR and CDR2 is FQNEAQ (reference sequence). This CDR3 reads CASSPWEAHTF. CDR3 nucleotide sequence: TGTGCCAGCAGCCCATGGGAGGCCCACACCTTC.

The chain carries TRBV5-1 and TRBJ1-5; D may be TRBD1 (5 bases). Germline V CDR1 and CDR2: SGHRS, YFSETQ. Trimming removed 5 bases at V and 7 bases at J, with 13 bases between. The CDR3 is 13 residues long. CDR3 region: CASSYGGEQPQHF. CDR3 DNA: TGCGCCAGCAGTTACGGGGGGGAACAGCCCCAGCATTTT.

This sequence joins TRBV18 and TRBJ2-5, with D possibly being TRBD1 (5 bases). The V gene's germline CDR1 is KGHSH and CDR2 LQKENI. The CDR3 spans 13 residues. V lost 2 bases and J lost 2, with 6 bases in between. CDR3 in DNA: TGTGCCAGCTCACCAAGACAGCAAGAGACCCAGTACTTC. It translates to CASSPRQQETQYF.

The CDR3 nucleotides read TGTGCCAGCAGCCCTGGGTCGGGGACGTCAGGGGAAAAACTGTTTTTT. It encodes CASSPGSGTSGEKLFF. The chain combines TRBV7-9 with TRBJ1-4; D is perhaps TRBD1 (5 bases). Germline CDR1 is SEHNR and CDR2 is FQNEAQ (reference sequence). Trimming took 5 bases from V and 8 from J, leaving 21 bases between them. The CDR3 is made up of 16 amino acids.

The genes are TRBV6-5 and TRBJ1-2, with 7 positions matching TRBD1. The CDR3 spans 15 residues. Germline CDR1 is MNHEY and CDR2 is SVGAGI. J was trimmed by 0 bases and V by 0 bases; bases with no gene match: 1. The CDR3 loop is CASSYSGQANYGYTF. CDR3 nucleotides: TGTGCCAGCAGTTACTCAGGACAGGCTAACTATGGCTACACCTTC.

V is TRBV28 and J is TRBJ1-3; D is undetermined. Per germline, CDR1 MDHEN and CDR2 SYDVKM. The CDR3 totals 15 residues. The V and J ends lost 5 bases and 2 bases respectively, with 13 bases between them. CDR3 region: CASSLDPTTGNTIYF. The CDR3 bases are TGTGCCAGCAGTCTGGACCCTACCACTGGAAACACCATATATTTT.